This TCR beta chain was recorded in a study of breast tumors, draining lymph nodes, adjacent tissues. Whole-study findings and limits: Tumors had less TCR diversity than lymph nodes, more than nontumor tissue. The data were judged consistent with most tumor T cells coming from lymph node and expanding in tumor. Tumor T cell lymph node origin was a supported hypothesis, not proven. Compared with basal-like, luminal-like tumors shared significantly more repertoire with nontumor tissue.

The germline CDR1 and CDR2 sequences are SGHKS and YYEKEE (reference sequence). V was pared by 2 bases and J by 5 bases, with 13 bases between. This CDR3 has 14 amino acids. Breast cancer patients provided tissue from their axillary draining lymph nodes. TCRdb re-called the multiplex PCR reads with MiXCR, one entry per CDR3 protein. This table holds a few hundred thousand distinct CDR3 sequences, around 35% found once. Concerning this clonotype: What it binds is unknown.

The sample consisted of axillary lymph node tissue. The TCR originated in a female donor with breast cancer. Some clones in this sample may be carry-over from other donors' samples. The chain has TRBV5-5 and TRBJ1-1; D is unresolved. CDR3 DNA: TGTGCCAGCAGCTTAGTAGCGGGGAGAACTGAAGCTTTCTTT. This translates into CASSLVAGRTEAFF.